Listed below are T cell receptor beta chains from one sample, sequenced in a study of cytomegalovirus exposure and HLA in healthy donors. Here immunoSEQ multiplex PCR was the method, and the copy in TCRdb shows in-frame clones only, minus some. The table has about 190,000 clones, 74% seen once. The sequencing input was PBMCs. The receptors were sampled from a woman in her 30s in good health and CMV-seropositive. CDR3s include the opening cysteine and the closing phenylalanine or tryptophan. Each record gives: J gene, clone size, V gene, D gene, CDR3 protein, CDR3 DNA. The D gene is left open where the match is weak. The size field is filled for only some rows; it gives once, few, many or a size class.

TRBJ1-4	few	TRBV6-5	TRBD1	CASSDWTGTDEKLFF	TGTGCCAGCAGTGACTGGACAGGGACGGATGAAAAACTGTTTTTT
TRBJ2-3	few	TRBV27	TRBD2	CASRRLAGDGGDTQYF	TGTGCCAGCAGACGACTAGCGGGAGATGGAGGAGATACGCAGTATTTT
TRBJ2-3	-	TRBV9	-	CASSLAIHTDTQYF	TGTGCCAGCAGCCTAGCCATCCACACAGATACGCAGTATTTT
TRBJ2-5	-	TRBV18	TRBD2	CASSPPGLAGSETQYF	TGTGCCAGCTCACCACCCGGACTAGCGGGATCTGAGACCCAGTACTTC
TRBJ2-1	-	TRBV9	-	CASSVVYGSNEQFF	TGTGCCAGCAGCGTAGTGTACGGTTCGAATGAGCAGTTCTTC
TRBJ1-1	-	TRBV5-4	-	CASSLAIGGGAEAFF	TGTGCCAGCAGCTTGGCCATTGGGGGCGGCGCTGAAGCTTTCTTT
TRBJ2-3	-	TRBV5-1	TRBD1	CASRIGTATDTQYF	TGCGCCAGCAGAATCGGGACAGCCACAGATACGCAGTATTTT
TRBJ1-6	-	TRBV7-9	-	CASSLGGAPLHF	TGTGCCAGCAGCTTAGGGGGCGCGCCCCTCCACTTT
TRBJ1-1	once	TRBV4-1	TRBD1	CASRGPPGQGGTEAFF	TGCGCCAGCCGCGGGCCTCCGGGACAGGGAGGCACTGAAGCTTTCTTT
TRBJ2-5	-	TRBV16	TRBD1	CASSKAGTGEETQYF	TGTGCCAGCAGCAAGGCCGGGACAGGGGAAGAGACCCAGTACTTC
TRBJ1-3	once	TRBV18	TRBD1	CASSRDRDSGNTIYF	TGTGCCAGCTCTCGGGACAGGGACTCTGGAAACACCATATATTTT
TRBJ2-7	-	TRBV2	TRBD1	CASNLNRGEQYF	TGTGCCAGCAACTTAAACAGGGGTGAGCAGTACTTC